This T cell receptor (beta chain) stems from a study of regulatory T cells in long-lasting Graves disease. Documented time point: newly diagnosed GD, antithyroid drugs for less than 3 months. RNA from PBMCs was the source of the TCR library. This CDR3 region has 16 residues. The J segment lost 4 bases and the V segment lost 2 bases, leaving 4 bases of the junction unmatched. Both iRepertoire HTBI primers and Arm-PCR of CDR3 regions were used to build the TCR beta libraries. From the multiplex PCR reads, TCRdb called clonotypes with MiXCR, one entry per CDR3 protein. The sample has 440,000 or so distinct CDR3 sequences; 15% are singletons. This sample also belongs to another study, concerning T cells in Graves' hyperthyroidism and ophthalmopathy.

The chain links TRBV12-3 or TRBV12-4 to TRBJ2-1; TRBD2 matches at 11 bases. The receptor's source is a woman under 40 with Graves disease. The specimen was peripheral blood mononuclear cells (PBMCs), collected at new diagnosis, from a patient treated with antithyroid drugs. Here the CDR3 DNA reads TGTGCCAGCAGTTTATCCCTAGCGGGAGGATACAATGAGCAGTTCTTC. Protein sequence: CASSLSLAGGYNEQFF.